This T cell receptor (beta chain) appears in the sequencing data of a study of blood T cell repertoires in COVID-19. Libraries were prepared by immunoSEQ multiplex PCR; TCRdb keeps only in-frame clonotypes and omits some of them. The sample records 200,000 to 250,000 clones, roughly 85% being singletons. Germline V lookup: CDR1 SGHTA, CDR2 FQGTGA. The J segment lost 3 bases and the V segment lost 0 bases, leaving 3 bases of the junction unmatched. This CDR3 has 15 residues. Participants spanned ages about 18 to 89 years and resided in about 25 US areas. The chain links TRBV7-3 to TRBJ2-3; 7 bases fit TRBD2. This sequence was found in a woman aged 40 to 55 with acute COVID-19. Material for sequencing was PBMCs or T cells enriched from blood (not recorded which). The CDR3 protein is CASSLTAGRTDTQYF. The CDR3 DNA is TGTGCCAGCAGCTTAACAGCGGGGAGGACAGATACGCAGTATTTT.